A single TCR beta chain is shown here with its context. This entry is derived from a study of CD8+CD57+ T cells in acquired aplastic anemia. Sequencing was done on patients that had shown CD8+CD57+ cell expansion by flow cytometry. The CDR3 is 15 amino acids. J was trimmed by 4 bases and V by 0 bases; bases with no gene match: 2. Germline CDR1 SGHDT, CDR2 YYEEEE. Genomic DNA was employed as the template in profiling TCR beta VDJ and CDR3. Each CDR3 protein is one row after TCRdb ran MiXCR on the reads. The table records 190,000 or so distinct CDR3 sequences, less than 50% of them present only once. This sequence was found in a human donor with aplastic anemia. J is TRBJ1-1 and V is TRBV5-6, with TRBD1 identical over 11 bases. The specimen was sorted CD4+, CD8+, or CD8+CD57+ T cells (not recorded which) from PBMCs. The CDR3 DNA follows: TGTGCCAGCAGCTTGGCCGGGACAGGGGGCACTGAAGCTTTCTTT. It encodes CASSLAGTGGTEAFF.